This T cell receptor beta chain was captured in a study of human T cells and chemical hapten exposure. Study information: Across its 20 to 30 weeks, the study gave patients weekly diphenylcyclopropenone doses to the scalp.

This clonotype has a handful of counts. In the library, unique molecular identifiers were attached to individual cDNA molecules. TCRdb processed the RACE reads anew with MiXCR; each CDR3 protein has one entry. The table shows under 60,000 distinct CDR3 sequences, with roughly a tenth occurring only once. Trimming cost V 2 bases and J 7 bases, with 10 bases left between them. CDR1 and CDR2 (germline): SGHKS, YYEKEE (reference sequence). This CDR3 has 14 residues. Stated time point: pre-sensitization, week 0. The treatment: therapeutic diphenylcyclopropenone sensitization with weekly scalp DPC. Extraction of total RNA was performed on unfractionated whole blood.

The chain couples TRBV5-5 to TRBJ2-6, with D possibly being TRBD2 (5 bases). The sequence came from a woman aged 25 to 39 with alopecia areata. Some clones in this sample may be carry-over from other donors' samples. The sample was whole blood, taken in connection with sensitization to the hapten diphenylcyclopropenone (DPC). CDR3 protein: CASSFLASANVLTF. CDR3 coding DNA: TGTGCCAGCAGCTTTTTAGCGTCTGCCAACGTCCTGACTTTC.